Here is one T cell receptor (beta chain) with its context. Its specificity is unknown. The data are from a study of post-analysis software for immune sequencing data. Overall study findings and caveats: Five or six TRBV segments, TRBV5-6, TRBV5-1 and TRBV20-1 among them, were found more frequent in patients than controls. Multiple sclerosis patients showed significantly lower normalized Chao1 diversity than controls did.

The CDR3 runs to 14 residues. V shed 3 bases and J shed 4 bases, with 11 bases lying between them. Germline V CDR1 and CDR2: SGHRS, YFSETQ. Prepared TCR beta cDNA libraries contained unique molecular identifiers. T cells, about 0.9 to 10 million of them, yielded about half a million cDNA molecules. TCRdb itself ran the PCR reads through MiXCR, one entry per CDR3 protein. The profile shows roughly 870,000 distinct CDR3 sequences, approximately 53% of them singletons. The V gene is TRBV5-1, the J gene TRBJ2-1; D gene ambiguous. The source of this sequence is a girl aged 5-17 years with multiple sclerosis. Sequenced sample: blood. The CDR3 loop is CASSWTIQYNEQFF. DNA of the CDR3: TGCGCCAGCAGCTGGACGATCCAGTACAATGAGCAGTTCTTC.